This T cell receptor beta chain was retrieved from a study of shared clonotypes between healthy human individuals. Overall study results and limits: In having few donors, the study represented limited genetic and exposure-history diversity.

Template amounts of approximately 310 ng DNA, tens of thousands of T cell genomes, were employed in unsorted PBMC replicate PCRs. Per the authors' pipeline: With immunoSEQ giving junction-only sequences and no quality scores, filtering differed. The protocol was immunoSEQ multiplex PCR, while the TCRdb copy is restricted to in-frame clones and leaves out a portion. The V and J calls and clone size are taken from that table; D and trimming were inferred from the DNA. The repertoire holds around 450,000 clones, with roughly 77% as singletons. Adult Caucasians living in Nashville, Tennessee made up all of the donors. The CDR3 is 14 amino acids. The V gene's germline CDR1 is LNHDA and CDR2 SQIVND (reference sequence). The V and J ends lost 7 bases and 8 bases respectively, with 18 bases between them. This clone has only one observation. Antigen unknown.

The genes are TRBV19 and TRBJ2-1; tentatively, D is TRBD2 (6 bases). The TCR comes from a middle-aged woman in good health. Some clones in this sample may be carry-over from other donors' samples. Source material: PBMCs. In nucleotides, the CDR3 is TGTGCCAGTACTCCGGGGGACTTAGGGGATGAGCAGTTCTTC. Amino acids: CASTPGDLGDEQFF.